The 5 T cell receptor beta chains below all came from one sample that was sequenced in a study of blood T cell repertoires in COVID-19. The assay was immunoSEQ multiplex PCR, and TCRdb's table has in-frame clones only and misses some. Of approximately 63,000 clones listed, 75% to 80% are singletons. The sample taken for sequencing was peripheral blood. The receptor source for this set is a woman older than 75 with acute or convalescent COVID-19.

The V call is TRBV28, the J call TRBJ2-2; possibly TRBD1 for D (6 bases). Germline loops: CDR1 MDHEN, CDR2 SYDVKM. V lost 10 bases and J lost 2, with 14 bases in between. The CDR3 is 14 residues long. CDR3 amino acids: CAIYGQTNTGELFF. Written as DNA, the CDR3 is TGTGCCATCTATGGACAGACCAACACCGGGGAGCTGTTTTTT.

V is TRBV6-4 and J is TRBJ2-1; the match to TRBD1 covers 9 bases. Germline values: CDR1 MRHNA, CDR2 SNTAGT. The trim removed 5 bases at V and 7 bases at J, leaving 3 bases unmatched. The length of the CDR3 is 13 residues. The CDR3 nucleotides read TGTGCCAGCAGTCCGGACAGGGGTAATGAGCAGTTCTTC. Translation: CASSPDRGNEQFF.

This chain connects TRBV7-9 to TRBJ1-1; D call uncertain. The CDR3 length is 12 residues. The germline V gene has CDR1 SEHNR and CDR2 FQNEAQ (reference sequence). Deletions cut 8 bases from V and 3 bases from J, with 10 bases between. CDR3 sequence (DNA): TGTGCCAGCTTAGGGAGAGACACTGAAGCTTTCTTT. Translating it yields CASLGRDTEAFF.

The rearrangement uses TRBV27 and TRBJ1-5, with TRBD1 as a possible D gene (5 bases). The V gene's germline CDR1 is MNHEY and CDR2 SMNVEV (reference sequence). The CDR3 totals 14 residues. V lost 3 bases and J 3 bases, leaving 9 bases between the germline ends. CDR3 coding DNA: TGTGCCAGCAGTTTCACAGGTACCAATCAGCCCCAGCATTTT. Residues: CASSFTGTNQPQHF.

This clone was seen just once. The V and J genes are TRBV25-1 and TRBJ1-4, with 8 bases aligning to TRBD1. Looked up from germline, CDR1 is MGHDK and CDR2 is SYGVNS. Trimming at V came to 7 bases and at J to 8 bases, leaving 6 bases not matched to a gene. The CDR3 extends over 13 amino acids. The CDR3 region is CASKQGAREKLFF. The CDR3 coding sequence is TGTGCCAGCAAGCAGGGGGCGAGAGAAAAACTGTTTTTT.